A selection of T cell receptor beta chains follows, all from one sample in a study of T cell clones after liver transplantation. TCRdb's table, derived via immunoSEQ multiplex PCR, lists solely in-frame clones and lacks some. Of 70,000 to 80,000 clones detected, around nine tenths appear once; the ten largest clones hold roughly 3%. The source was CD4+ T cells from blood, collected before liver transplant. The receptors were gathered from a human donor who received a liver transplant. Each CDR3 is given with its conserved first and last residue. A D gene is named only where the DNA matches it firmly. Size is stated for part of the rows, as once, few or many counts, or as a class when the clone is expanded.

TRBV5-1,TRBD2,.,TRBJ2-7,CASSSPGTSGLYEQYF,TGCGCCAGCAGCTCCCCCGGGACTAGCGGCCTCTACGAGCAGTACTTC
TRBV5-1,.,.,TRBJ2-1,CASSFTADSQGYNEQFF,TGCGCCAGCAGCTTCACCGCAGACAGTCAGGGGTACAATGAGCAGTTCTTC
TRBV6-6,.,.,TRBJ2-7,CASSYRRDPLEQYF,TGTGCCAGCAGTTACCGCCGGGATCCCTTGGAGCAGTACTTC
TRBV5-4,.,.,TRBJ2-1,CASSLNHQLAVQFF,TGTGCCAGCAGCTTGAACCACCAACTAGCTGTACAGTTCTTC
TRBV9,TRBD1,.,TRBJ2-2,CASSRTGGSGELFF,TGTGCCAGCAGCAGAACAGGGGGCTCCGGGGAGCTGTTTTTT
TRBV7-9,.,.,TRBJ2-1,CASSAYREYNEQFF,TGTGCCAGCAGCGCCTACCGGGAATACAATGAGCAGTTCTTC
TRBV7-2,.,.,TRBJ1-1,CASSLVGKPNTEAFF,TGTGCCAGCAGCTTAGTCGGCAAGCCAAACACTGAAGCTTTCTTT
TRBV30,TRBD2,.,TRBJ2-7,CAWSAGGPQQYF,TGTGCCTGGAGTGCGGGAGGGCCTCAGCAGTACTTC
TRBV5-1,.,.,TRBJ2-1,CASSLAGDQDEQFF,TGCGCCAGCAGCTTGGCGGGAGATCAGGATGAGCAGTTCTTC
TRBV7-2,.,.,TRBJ2-7,CASSPGISSYEQYF,TGTGCCAGCAGCCCCGGGATAAGCTCCTACGAGCAGTACTTC
TRBV18,TRBD1,.,TRBJ1-5,CASSQQGASNQPQHF,TGTGCCAGCTCACAACAGGGGGCAAGCAATCAGCCCCAGCATTTT
TRBV11-2,TRBD1,.,TRBJ2-7,CASSPGSGGTRLYYEQYF,TGTGCCAGCAGCCCCGGCTCAGGGGGCACGCGACTTTACTACGAGCAGTACTTC
TRBV28,.,.,TRBJ2-1,CASRKDTYNEQFF,TGTGCCAGCAGAAAAGACACCTACAATGAGCAGTTCTTC
TRBV2,.,.,TRBJ2-5,CASRRGHYEETQYF,TGTGCCAGCAGACGAGGCCATTACGAAGAGACCCAGTACTTC
TRBV7-2,.,.,TRBJ2-3,CASSLAGWVTDTQYF,TGTGCCAGCAGCTTAGCGGGGTGGGTAACAGATACGCAGTATTTT
TRBV7-6,.,.,TRBJ2-7,CASSPGTGEQYF,TGTGCCAGCAGCCCCGGGACGGGAGAGCAGTACTTC
TRBV28,TRBD2,once,TRBJ2-3,CASRHRTSGSTDTQYF,TGTGCCAGCAGACACCGGACTAGCGGCAGCACAGATACGCAGTATTTT
TRBV2,TRBD1,.,TRBJ1-2,CASSVLRTGDGYTF,TGTGCCAGCAGTGTTTTAAGGACAGGGGACGGCTACACCTTC
TRBV6-4,TRBD2,.,TRBJ2-1,CASSDSLAGMDEQFF,TGTGCCAGCAGTGACTCGCTAGCGGGGATGGATGAGCAGTTCTTC
TRBV19,.,once,TRBJ1-4,CASNIGGSATNEKLFF,TGTGCCAGTAACATTGGAGGGAGTGCAACTAATGAAAAACTGTTTTTT
TRBV29-1,.,.,TRBJ2-1,CSVEDAKFYNEQFF,TGCAGCGTTGAAGATGCGAAGTTCTACAATGAGCAGTTCTTC
TRBV14,TRBD2,.,TRBJ2-1,CASSPSRAGGPFEQFF,TGTGCCAGCAGCCCATCACGAGCGGGAGGGCCCTTTGAGCAGTTCTTC
TRBV10-1,.,.,TRBJ1-1,CASSESIRGQNTEAFF,TGCGCCAGCAGTGAGTCGATTAGAGGGCAGAACACTGAAGCTTTCTTT
TRBV18,TRBD1,.,TRBJ2-1,CASSPPNQGDYNEQFF,TGTGCCAGCTCACCACCGAATCAGGGGGACTACAATGAGCAGTTCTTC
TRBV7-9,TRBD1,.,TRBJ1-1,CASSLGSGTGLTEAFF,TGTGCCAGCAGCTTAGGTTCTGGGACAGGGTTAACTGAAGCTTTCTTT
TRBV29-1,.,once,TRBJ2-2,CSTSRGPDTGELFF,TGCAGCACCTCCCGGGGCCCCGACACCGGGGAGCTGTTTTTT
TRBV27,TRBD2,.,TRBJ2-3,CASSLFPSGYTDTQYF,TGTGCCAGCAGTTTATTTCCTAGCGGGTATACAGATACGCAGTATTTT
TRBV11-3,TRBD1,.,TRBJ2-7,CASSRGQSSYEQYF,TGTGCCAGCAGCCGGGGACAGTCCTCCTACGAGCAGTACTTC
TRBV18,TRBD1,once,TRBJ2-7,CASSPTTGGWEQYF,TGTGCCAGCTCACCTACGACAGGGGGGTGGGAGCAGTACTTC
TRBV2,.,.,TRBJ1-4,CASSGMGHNEKLFF,TGTGCCAGCAGCGGGATGGGCCATAATGAAAAACTGTTTTTT
TRBV5-4,TRBD1,.,TRBJ2-3,CASSLYRGRDTQYF,TGTGCCAGCAGCTTATACAGGGGGAGAGATACGCAGTATTTT
TRBV6-1,.,.,TRBJ1-4,CASSRGDSNEKLFF,TGTGCCAGCAGTAGGGGAGACAGCAATGAAAAACTGTTTTTT
TRBV11-3,TRBD1,.,TRBJ2-7,CASRGTGFSYEQYF,TGTGCCAGCAGAGGGACAGGATTCTCCTACGAGCAGTACTTC
TRBV19,TRBD2,.,TRBJ2-3,CASSMWREVTDTQYF,TGTGCCAGTAGTATGTGGCGGGAGGTCACAGATACGCAGTATTTT
TRBV4-1,TRBD1,.,TRBJ2-7,CASRGVIGQGNSEQYF,TGCGCCAGCAGGGGTGTGATTGGACAGGGGAACTCCGAGCAGTACTTC